The 14 T cell receptor beta chains reported below all come from one sample, sequenced in a study of blood T cell repertoires in COVID-19 (TCRdb year 2020). Library generation was performed with the immunoSEQ multiplex PCR assay. TCRdb re-hosts the immuneACCESS table, in-frame sequences only. Its copies lack some clones; in the studies checked, an unresolved V gene accounts for under half of them, and the cause for the rest is not known. This sample comprises 450,000 to 500,000 clones, around 90% of them detected only once. 0.65% to 0.9% of the sample lies in the top ten. Material for sequencing was PBMCs or T cells enriched from blood (not recorded which). The receptors derive from a woman aged 18-29 years who had recovered from COVID-19.

The chain couples TRBV2 to TRBJ2-7, with 12 positions matching TRBD2. Germline lookup yields CDR1 SNHLY and CDR2 FYNNEI. This CDR3 contains 15 residues. The V segment lost 5 bases and the J segment 4 bases; nucleotides outside the gene matches: 6. CDR3 loop: CASSPGLAGIYEQYF. The CDR3 region has the DNA TGTGCCAGCAGTCCCGGACTAGCGGGGATATACGAGCAGTACTTC.

In its sample, this clone was seen a few times. The chain is built from TRBV19 and TRBJ1-3, with D uncertain. V lost 4 bases and J 0 bases, leaving 13 bases between the germline ends. Germline CDR1 and CDR2: LNHDA and SQIVND (reference sequence). The CDR3 covers 16 residues. CDR3 residues: CASSRLDGYSGNTIYF. DNA of the CDR3: TGTGCCAGTAGTAGACTCGACGGGTACTCTGGAAACACCATATATTTT.

The rearrangement links TRBV19 to TRBJ1-1; TRBD1 might be the D (6 bases). Germline CDR1 and CDR2: LNHDA and SQIVND (reference sequence). There are 17 residues in the CDR3. The ends were cut back, 2 bases at V and 4 bases at J, with 20 bases in the middle. CDR3 sequence reads: CASSIRLQQGRGTEAFF. CDR3 coding DNA: TGTGCCAGTAGTATACGTCTTCAACAGGGTAGGGGCACTGAAGCTTTCTTT.

The gene calls are TRBV11-2 and TRBJ2-7; D possibly corresponds to TRBD2 (5 bases). Germline CDR1 is SGHAT and CDR2 is FQNNGV. There are 15 residues in the CDR3. V lost 4 bases to trimming and J lost 7 bases, with 20 bases between them. The DNA of the CDR3 is TGTGCCAGCAGCTCCACGGCCGGAGGCGGTGGGGAGCAGTACTTC. Translating it yields CASSSTAGGGGEQYF.

The chain joins TRBV19 to TRBJ2-3; TRBD2 agrees at 8 bases. CDR1 LNHDA and CDR2 SQIVND come from the germline V gene (reference sequence). The CDR3 totals 16 residues. V lost 1 base, J lost 4 bases, and 7 bases stayed unmatched. Written as DNA, the CDR3 is TGTGCCAGTAGTATAGGGGGGAGCGGGGGACCAGATACGCAGTATTTT. Its translation is CASSIGGSGGPDTQYF.

The V call is TRBV5-1, the J call TRBJ1-6; no clear D gene. The germline gives CDR1 SGHRS, CDR2 YFSETQ. V lost 6 bases, J lost 4 bases, and 17 bases lay in between. This CDR3 is 16 amino acids long. CDR3 bases: TGCGCCAGCAACTACGAGCCGGGGAGATATAATTCACCCCTCCACTTT. Protein: CASNYEPGRYNSPLHF.

The chain joins TRBV7-6 to TRBJ1-4; 8 nucleotides agree with TRBD1. V lost 5 bases, J lost 8 bases, and 7 bases stayed unmatched. Germline values: CDR1 SGHVS, CDR2 FNYEAQ. The CDR3 runs 14 residues. The CDR3 protein is CASSEGQGREKLFF. Written as DNA, the CDR3 is TGTGCCAGCAGCGAAGGACAGGGTCGCGAAAAACTGTTTTTT.

The V gene is TRBV28, the J gene TRBJ1-2; TRBD1 aligns across 8 bases. The CDR3 totals 16 residues. V trimming: 5 bases; J trimming: 8 bases; junction bases outside the gene matches: 16. From germline, CDR1 is MDHEN and CDR2 SYDVKM. CDR3 nucleotide sequence: TGTGCCAGCAGTCCACCAGGACAGGGAGGGATAAGAGGCTACACCTTC. As protein: CASSPPGQGGIRGYTF.

V and J are TRBV2 and TRBJ2-3; D possibly corresponds to TRBD2 (7 bases). The CDR3 runs to 17 residues. Deletions cut 4 bases from V and 3 bases from J, with 20 bases between. Looked up from germline, CDR1 is SNHLY and CDR2 is FYNNEI. The CDR3 sequence is CASSGRAGASSTDTQYF. The CDR3 DNA reads TGTGCCAGCAGTGGTCGTGCGGGGGCCTCCTCTACAGATACGCAGTATTTT.

The CDR3 DNA follows: TGTGCCAGCAGTTTAAGGGCAGGGTCATTCCCTTACAATGAGCAGTTCTTC. Translating gives CASSLRAGSFPYNEQFF. This chain joins TRBV27 and TRBJ2-1; TRBD1 is a possible D gene (5 bases). V lost 2 bases, J lost 4 bases, and 18 bases lay in between. Germline loops: CDR1 MNHEY, CDR2 SMNVEV (reference sequence). This CDR3 spans 17 amino acids.

This clone was seen only once. The sample carries other DNA sequences with the same CDR3. The chain has TRBV5-6 and TRBJ1-1; TRBD1 matches at 9 bases. The ends lost 0 bases at V and 2 bases at J; junction bases unmatched: 2. Per the germline V gene, CDR1 is SGHDT and CDR2 is YYEEEE. The CDR3 runs 15 residues. CDR3 in amino acids: CASSLGTGANTEAFF. CDR3 DNA: TGTGCCAGCAGCTTGGGGACAGGGGCCAACACTGAAGCTTTCTTT.

The chain recombines TRBV5-6 with TRBJ2-6; a possible D gene is TRBD2 (5 bases). The V gene lost 7 bases and the J gene lost 4 bases, with 9 bases spanning the gap. The CDR3 runs 13 residues. The germline V gene encodes CDR1 SGHDT and CDR2 YYEEEE. This chain's CDR3 is CASQLGGANVLTF. Written as DNA, the CDR3 is TGTGCCAGCCAACTAGGAGGGGCCAACGTCCTGACTTTC.

Remarks on this clone: The same CDR3 also results from other DNA sequences found in this sample. The V gene is TRBV24-1, the J gene TRBJ1-5; weak D call: TRBD1 (6 bases). V was pared by 10 bases and J by 2 bases, with 8 bases between. The CDR3 length is 12 residues. The V gene's germline CDR1 is KGHDR and CDR2 SFDVKD. CDR3 coding DNA: TGTGCCACAGGGGGGGGCAATCAGCCCCAGCATTTT. It codes for CATGGGNQPQHF.

The V gene is TRBV10-3, the J gene TRBJ1-1; D is ambiguous. The ends were cut back, 8 bases at V and 5 bases at J, with 18 bases in the middle. The CDR3 covers 14 residues. The germline gives CDR1 ENHRY, CDR2 SYGVKD. This chain's CDR3 is CAIATPQRETEAFF. CDR3 bases: TGTGCCATCGCAACACCTCAGAGGGAGACTGAAGCTTTCTTT.